This T cell receptor (beta chain) was obtained from a study of Ad26.COV2.S vaccination and SARS-CoV-2 variants. About the study: Ad26.COV2.S given intramuscularly, once or twice 56 days apart.

Treatment indicated: roughly 18 received Ad26.COV2.S at low or high dose, single or two shots; roughly five received placebo; per-sample allocation not given. Day 63 following the first vaccine or placebo injection was when the samples were taken. An adult aged 18-55 years in Boston served as the donor. The CDR3 sequence is 10 residues long. V was cut by 4 bases and J by 5 bases, with 3 bases left in between. The germline CDR1 and CDR2 sequences are DFQATT and SNEGSKA (reference sequence). This table comes from immunoSEQ multiplex PCR, and its TCRdb copy is limited to in-frame clones, with some not included. The repertoire holds about 400,000 clones, 75% to 90% seen once, with about 1.9% in the top ten.

The origin of this receptor is a person between 18 and 60 years old who received the Ad26.COV2.S COVID-19 vaccine or a placebo. Sequencing was performed on peripheral blood, taken in a trial of Ad26.COV2.S vaccine versus placebo. The chain combines TRBV20-1 with TRBJ2-1; unclear D gene. The CDR3 reads CSAKNNEQFF. The CDR3 DNA reads TGCAGTGCTAAAAACAATGAGCAGTTCTTC.